This T cell receptor beta chain was captured in a study of human T cells and chemical hapten exposure. Study-wide context: Skin on the upper inner arm, about 2 cm by about 2 cm in size, was sensitized with 2% DPC.

Study findings and constraints: Expanded TCRs grouped into significantly more large CDR3 similarity clusters than controls produced.

TCRdb re-called the RACE reads through MiXCR, storing one row per CDR3 protein. The sample holds tens of thousands of distinct CDR3 sequences, approximately 11% seen once. Concerning this clonotype itself: The antigen is unknown.

Time point given: patch test 2, 6 weeks after DPC sensitization. The treatment denotes: therapeutic diphenylcyclopropenone sensitization with weekly scalp DPC. Those who donated were patients with alopecia, 18 to 70 years of age, and suitable for DPC. This specimen was whole blood, taken in connection with sensitization to the hapten diphenylcyclopropenone (DPC). The clonotype originates from a man aged 40-55 years with alopecia areata. Some clones in this sample may be carry-over from other donors' samples.

In nucleotides, the CDR3 is TGTGCCAGCAGTGACGAACTCGGACTAACTGGGGCCAACGTCCTGACTTTC. This translates into CASSDELGLTGANVLTF. The rearrangement links TRBV6-2 or TRBV6-3 to TRBJ2-6, with D tentatively TRBD2 (6 bases). The CDR3 has 17 amino acids. Germline loops: CDR1 MNHEY, CDR2 SVGEGT. Trimming took off 5 bases at V and 2 bases at J, with 16 bases between the two ends.